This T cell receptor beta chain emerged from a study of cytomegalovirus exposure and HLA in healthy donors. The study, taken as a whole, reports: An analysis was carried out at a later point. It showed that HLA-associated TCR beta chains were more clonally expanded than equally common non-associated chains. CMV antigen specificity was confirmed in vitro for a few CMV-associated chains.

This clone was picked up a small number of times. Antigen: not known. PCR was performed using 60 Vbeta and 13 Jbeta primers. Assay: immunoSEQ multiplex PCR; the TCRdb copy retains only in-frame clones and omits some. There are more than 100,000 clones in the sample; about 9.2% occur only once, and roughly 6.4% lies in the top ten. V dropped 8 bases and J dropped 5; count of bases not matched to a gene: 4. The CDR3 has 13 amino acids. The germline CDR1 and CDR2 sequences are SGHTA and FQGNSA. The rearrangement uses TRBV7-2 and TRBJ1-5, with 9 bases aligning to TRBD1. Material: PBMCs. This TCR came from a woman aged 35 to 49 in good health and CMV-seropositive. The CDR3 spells CASGQGTHQPQHF. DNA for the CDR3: TGTGCCAGCGGACAGGGGACTCATCAGCCCCAGCATTTT.